A single sample is the source of the 3 T cell receptor beta chains below, sequenced in a study of T-cell reconstitution after alpha-beta-depleted transplantation in children. Construction of the TCRbeta library involved unique molecular identifiers. One entry per CDR3 protein, called by TCRdb with MiXCR from the PCR reads. This sample has 500,000 to 600,000 distinct CDR3 sequences, with around 19% found just once. The input for sequencing was PBMCs from the stem cell graft donor, taken from the stem cell graft. These receptors were obtained from a human donor who donated a stem cell graft to a child with acute lymphoblastic leukemia.

This clonotype was detected only a few times. V is TRBV4-1 and J is TRBJ2-1, with 9 nucleotides matching TRBD2. V dropped 3 bases and J dropped 6; count of bases not matched to a gene: 6. The germline V gene encodes CDR1 MGHRA and CDR2 YSYEKL. This CDR3 has 15 amino acids. Here the CDR3 DNA reads TGCGCCAGCAGCCACCCGGCGGGAGGGAGCAATGAGCAGTTCTTC. This translates into CASSHPAGGSNEQFF.

Only one count was recorded for this clonotype. The CDR3 sequence is CASSYGGRGQPQHF. CDR3 DNA: TGTGCCAGCAGCTATGGGGGGAGGGGTCAGCCCCAGCATTTT. The chain recombines TRBV13 with TRBJ1-5; D perhaps matches TRBD1 (5 bases). The germline V and J ends were trimmed by 4 bases and 6 bases, with 13 bases remaining between them. CDR1 is PRHDT, CDR2 FYEKMQ, per germline (reference sequence). The CDR3 runs 14 residues. The variable domain in full, completed from reference TRBV13 and TRBJ1-5, reads AAGVIQSPRHLIKEKRETATLKCYPIPRHDTVYWYQQGPGQDPQFLISFYEKMQSDKGSIPDRFSAQQFSDYHSELNMSSLELGDSALYFCASSYGGRGQPQHFGDGTRLSIL.

At least ten counts were recorded for this clonotype. This chain joins TRBV19 and TRBJ2-6; D is perhaps TRBD2 (5 bases). V was shortened by 6 bases and J by 0 bases, with 9 bases between the two germline ends. Germline V gene data show CDR1 as LNHDA and CDR2 as SQIVND (reference sequence). The CDR3 has 15 amino acids. The CDR3 region has the DNA TGTGCCAGTAGCCTGGAGGTCTCTGGGGCCAACGTCCTGACTTTC. Translated: CASSLEVSGANVLTF.